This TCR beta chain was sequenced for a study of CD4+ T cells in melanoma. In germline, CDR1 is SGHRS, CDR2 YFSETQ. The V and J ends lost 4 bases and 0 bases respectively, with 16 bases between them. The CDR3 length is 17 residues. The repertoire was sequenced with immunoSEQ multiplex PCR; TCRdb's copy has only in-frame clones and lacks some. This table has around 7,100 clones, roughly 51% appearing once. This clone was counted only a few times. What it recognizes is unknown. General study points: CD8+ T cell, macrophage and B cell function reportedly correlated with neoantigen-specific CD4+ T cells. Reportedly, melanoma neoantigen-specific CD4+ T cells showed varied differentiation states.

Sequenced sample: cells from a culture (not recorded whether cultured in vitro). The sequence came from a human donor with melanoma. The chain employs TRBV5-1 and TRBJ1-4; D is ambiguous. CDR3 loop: CASSIGPLHATNEKLFF. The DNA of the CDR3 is TGCGCCAGCAGCATCGGCCCCCTCCATGCAACTAATGAAAAACTGTTTTTT. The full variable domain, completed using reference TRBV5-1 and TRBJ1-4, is KAGVTQTPRYLIKTRGQQVTLSCSPISGHRSVSWYQQTPGQGLQFLFEYFSETQRNKGNFPGRFSGRQFSNSRSEMNVSTLELGDSALYLCASSIGPLHATNEKLFFGSGTQLSVL.